The source of this T cell receptor (beta chain) is a study of regulatory T cells in long-lasting Graves disease. Study-wide results and caveats: Accuracy could have been hurt by small sample size.

According to the study, TCR beta libraries were built with iRepertoire HTBI primers and CDR3-region Arm-PCR. MiXCR, run by TCRdb on the multiplex PCR reads, gives a single entry per CDR3 protein. Seen here are 200,000 to 300,000 distinct CDR3 sequences, 20% to 25% observed once, and the top ten hold roughly 13%. The germline V gene encodes CDR1 DFQATT and CDR2 SNEGSKA (reference sequence). CDR3 length: 13 amino acids. V lost 6 bases and J lost 5, with 16 bases in between. The sample holds many counts of this clonotype. Its target is unknown. Time point noted: newly diagnosed GD, antithyroid drugs for less than 3 months. After RNA was extracted from PBMCs, the TCR library was made from it.

Material: peripheral blood mononuclear cells (PBMCs), obtained at new diagnosis, from a patient treated with antithyroid drugs. This chain joins TRBV20-1 and TRBJ1-1, with D unclear. The TCR sequence derives from a female donor with Graves disease. The CDR3: CSASLAPGTEAFF. The CDR3, as DNA: TGCAGTGCCAGCTTGGCCCCGGGGACTGAAGCTTTCTTT.